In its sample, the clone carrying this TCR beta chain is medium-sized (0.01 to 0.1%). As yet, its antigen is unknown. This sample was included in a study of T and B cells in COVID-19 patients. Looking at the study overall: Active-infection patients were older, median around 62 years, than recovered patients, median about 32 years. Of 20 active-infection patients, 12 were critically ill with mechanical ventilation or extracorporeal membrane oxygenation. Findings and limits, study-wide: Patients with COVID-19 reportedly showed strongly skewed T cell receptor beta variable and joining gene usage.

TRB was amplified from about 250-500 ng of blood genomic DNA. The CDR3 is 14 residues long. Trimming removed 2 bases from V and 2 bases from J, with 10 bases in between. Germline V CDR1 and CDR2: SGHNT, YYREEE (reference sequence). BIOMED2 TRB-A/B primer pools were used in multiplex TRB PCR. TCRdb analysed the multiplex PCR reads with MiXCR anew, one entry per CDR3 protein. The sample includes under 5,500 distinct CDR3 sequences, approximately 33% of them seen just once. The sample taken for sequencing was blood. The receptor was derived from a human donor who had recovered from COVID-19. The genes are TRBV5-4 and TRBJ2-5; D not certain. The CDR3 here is CASSLTGLQETQYF. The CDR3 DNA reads TGTGCCAGCAGCTTAACCGGGCTACAAGAGACCCAGTACTTC.